The 15 T cell receptor beta chains listed next were all sequenced from one sample in a study of blood T cells in healthy people across ages. With a J-beta primer mix and a sample-barcoded 5' primer, a second PCR ran about 7 to 11 cycles. TCRdb re-analysed the 5' RACE reads in MiXCR, keeping a single row per CDR3 protein. The repertoire holds 540,000 or so distinct CDR3 sequences, with around 24% as singletons. These same records also appear under a second study, on T cells of mothers and their children.

Sequenced input: blood. The receptors come from a boy between 10 and 17 years old in good health.

This clonotype came up a few times. This chain uses TRBV7-3 with TRBJ2-1; 8 positions match TRBD2. With V trimmed by 5 bases and J by 8 bases, 8 bases remained unmatched. CDR1 is SGHTA, CDR2 FQGTGA, per germline. The CDR3 totals 14 residues. The CDR3 DNA reads as TGTGCCAGCAGCCGGAACGGGGGGGTCGATGAGCAGTTCTTC. Amino acid sequence: CASSRNGGVDEQFF.

V and J are TRBV12-3 or TRBV12-4 and TRBJ1-4; a weak D match, TRBD1 (5 bases). Trimming shortened V by 6 bases and J by 8 bases, and 19 bases separated the two germline ends. The CDR3 consists of 15 residues. CDR3 in DNA: TGTGCCAGCAGCCCCATCGGGGGTAATGGAGAAAAACTGTTTTTT. It specifies CASSPIGGNGEKLFF.

This clonotype appeared many times. The junction shows a germline mismatch at one end, possibly a read error. V is TRBV5-1 and J is TRBJ2-1, with D perhaps TRBD2 (5 bases). The CDR3 is 15 residues long. Germline CDR1 is SGHRS and CDR2 is YFSETQ. The CDR3, as DNA: TGTGCCAGCAGCTTAGAGGGTGACTCCTACAATGAGCAGTTCTTC. Protein sequence: CASSLEGDSYNEQFF.

The V gene is TRBV4-3, the J gene TRBJ2-5; D tentatively reads TRBD1 or TRBD2 (6 bases each). The J call may be incorrect, as the DNA end agrees better with TRBJ2-7. This CDR3 has 17 amino acids. Per germline, CDR1 LGHNA and CDR2 YSLEER. The CDR3 DNA sequence: TGCGCCAGCAGCCAAGTCGCTAGCACGGGGGCCTCCTACGAGCAGTACTTC. Encoded protein: CASSQVASTGASYEQYF.

The rearrangement joins TRBV7-9 to TRBJ2-3, with 9 bases fitting TRBD2. Trimming cost V 5 bases and J 2 bases; bases outside gene matches: 11. The CDR3 has 17 residues. CDR1 SEHNR and CDR2 FQNEAQ come from the germline V gene (reference sequence). The CDR3 DNA is TGTGCCAGCAGCCCGCCCAGGCTAGCGGGGTTCACAGATACGCAGTATTTT. Protein sequence: CASSPPRLAGFTDTQYF. The variable domain in full, with the rest retrieved from reference TRBV7-9 and TRBJ2-3, is DTGVSQNPRHKITKRGQNVTFRCDPISEHNRLYWYRQTLGQGPEFLTYFQNEAQLEKSRLLSDRFSAERPKGSFSTLEIQRTEQGDSAMYLCASSPPRLAGFTDTQYFGPGTRLTVL.

V and J are TRBV6-4 and TRBJ2-3; no firm D call. This CDR3 is 15 amino acids long. The ends were cut back, 6 bases at V and 6 bases at J, with 19 bases in the middle. Germline assignment: CDR1 MRHNA and CDR2 SNTAGT. This CDR3 is CASSNTPGQLDTQYF. The DNA for the CDR3 is TGTGCCAGCAGCAACACCCCCGGCCAGTTGGATACGCAGTATTTT.

The gene calls are TRBV4-1 and TRBJ2-5; D remains ambiguous. The DNA end is a closer match to TRBJ2-7, so the J assignment may be wrong. The CDR3 totals 14 residues. Looked up from germline, CDR1 is MGHRA and CDR2 is YSYEKL. CDR3 in DNA: TGCGCCAGCAGCCAAGCACAAGCCTCCTACGAGCAGTACTTC. Translating it yields CASSQAQASYEQYF.

This clonotype was observed a handful of times. This sequence joins TRBV6-6 and TRBJ1-1; the match to TRBD1 covers 10 bases. Trimming cost V 4 bases and J 1 base; bases outside gene matches: 6. Germline V gene data show CDR1 as MNHNY and CDR2 as SVGAGI (reference sequence). The length of the CDR3 is 16 residues. The CDR3 DNA is TGTGCCAGCAGTTCCTTGACAGGGGGCCGGAACACTGAAGCTTTCTTT. Protein: CASSSLTGGRNTEAFF.

The chain recombines TRBV6-5 with TRBJ1-4, with D unclear. The V end was cut by 6 bases, the J end by 8 bases, with 19 bases between. CDR3 length equals 15 residues. CDR1 is MNHEY, CDR2 SVGAGI, per germline. The CDR3, as DNA: TGTGCCAGCAGCGACTCTGGACGGGAGGGAGAAAAACTGTTTTTT. It yields the protein CASSDSGREGEKLFF.

J is TRBJ2-6 and V is TRBV20-1; D is unresolved. The CDR3 is 19 amino acids. CDR1 is DFQATT and CDR2 is SNEGSKA in the germline V gene (reference sequence). Trimming took 5 bases from V and 0 from J, leaving 23 bases between them. The CDR3 protein is CSAPTRARMNFSGANVLTF. The DNA for the CDR3 is TGCAGTGCTCCCACACGGGCCAGGATGAACTTCTCTGGGGCCAACGTCCTGACTTTC.

This sequence joins TRBV13 and TRBJ2-3; TRBD2 aligns across 8 bases. The CDR3 spans 15 residues. Trimming took 1 base from V and 6 from J; bases not matched to a gene: 6. Germline CDR1 reads PRHDT; CDR2 reads FYEKMQ (reference sequence). CDR3 protein: CASSLAAGARDTQYF. CDR3 nucleotides: TGTGCCAGCAGCTTAGCAGCGGGGGCGCGGGATACGCAGTATTTT.

The CDR3 DNA sequence: TGCAGTGCCAATGGGGGCGCGTGGGCAGGGTTCTATGAGACCCAGTACTTC. It codes for CSANGGAWAGFYETQYF. The chain recombines TRBV20-1 with TRBJ2-5, with D possibly TRBD1 on 6 matching bases. Trimming removed 6 bases from V and 5 bases from J, with 28 bases in between. Germline values: CDR1 DFQATT, CDR2 SNEGSKA (reference sequence). This CDR3 has 17 residues.

This chain links TRBV7-9 with TRBJ1-4; no clear D gene. The length of the CDR3 is 16 residues. V lost 3 bases and J 0 bases, leaving 11 bases between the germline ends. Germline V gives CDR1 SEHNR, CDR2 FQNEAQ (reference sequence). The CDR3 bases are TGTGCCAGCAGCTTTAGTCCTTCAGCAACTAATGAAAAACTGTTTTTT. Protein: CASSFSPSATNEKLFF.

This clonotype was seen a handful of times. V is TRBV6-2 or TRBV6-3 and J is TRBJ2-3; 8 bases map to TRBD1. In germline, CDR1 is MNHEY, CDR2 SVGEGT. The CDR3 totals 17 residues. After removal of 7 bases from V and 2 bases from J, the junction contained 14 bases not matched to a gene. CDR3 sequence reads: CASTSNRDRSNTDTQYF. The CDR3 DNA sequence: TGTGCCAGCACATCAAACCGGGACAGGAGTAACACAGATACGCAGTATTTT.

This clonotype was counted a few times. The rearrangement uses TRBV28 and TRBJ2-5, with D perhaps TRBD2 (7 bases). Near its end, the DNA agrees better with TRBJ2-1, so the J call may be wrong. This CDR3 comprises 16 residues. CDR1 is MDHEN, CDR2 SYDVKM, per germline. CDR3 amino acids: CACNWEGGPTYNEQFF. The CDR3 DNA reads as TGTGCCTGCAACTGGGAGGGGGGGCCTACCTACAATGAGCAGTTCTTC.